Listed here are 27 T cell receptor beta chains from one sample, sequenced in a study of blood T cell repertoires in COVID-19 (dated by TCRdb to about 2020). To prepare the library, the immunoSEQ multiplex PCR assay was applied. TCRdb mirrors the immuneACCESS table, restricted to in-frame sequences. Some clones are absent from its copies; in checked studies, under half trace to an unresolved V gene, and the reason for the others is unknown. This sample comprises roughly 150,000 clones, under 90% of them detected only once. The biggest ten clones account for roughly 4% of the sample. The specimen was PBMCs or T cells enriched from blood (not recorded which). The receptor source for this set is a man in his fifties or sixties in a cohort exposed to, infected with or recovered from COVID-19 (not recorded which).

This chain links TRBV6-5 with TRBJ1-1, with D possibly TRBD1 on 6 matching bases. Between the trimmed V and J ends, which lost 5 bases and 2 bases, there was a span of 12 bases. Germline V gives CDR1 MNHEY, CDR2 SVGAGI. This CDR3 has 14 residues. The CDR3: CASSPLDSNTEAFF. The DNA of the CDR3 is TGTGCCAGCAGTCCCCTGGACAGTAACACTGAAGCTTTCTTT.

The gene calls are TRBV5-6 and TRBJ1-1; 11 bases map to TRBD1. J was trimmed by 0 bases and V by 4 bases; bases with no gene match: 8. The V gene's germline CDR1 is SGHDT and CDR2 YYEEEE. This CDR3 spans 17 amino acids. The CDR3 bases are TGTGCCAGCAGCACTGGGACAGGGGGTTACATGAACACTGAAGCTTTCTTT. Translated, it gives CASSTGTGGYMNTEAFF.

CDR3 region: CASSFPGASGDTEAFF. The CDR3 DNA reads as TGTGCCAGCAGCTTCCCTGGCGCTTCGGGGGACACTGAAGCTTTCTTT. The chain uses TRBV7-3 and TRBJ1-1; D perhaps matches TRBD1 (5 bases). CDR3 size: 16 residues. Per germline, CDR1 SGHTA and CDR2 FQGTGA. Trimming removed 3 bases at V and 3 bases at J, with 17 bases between. The full variable domain, completed using reference TRBV7-3 and TRBJ1-1, is GAGVSQTPSNKVTEKGKYVELRCDPISGHTALYWYRQSLGQGPEFLIYFQGTGAADDSGLPNDRFFAVRPEGSVSTLKIQRTERGDSAVYLCASSFPGASGDTEAFFGQGTRLTVV.

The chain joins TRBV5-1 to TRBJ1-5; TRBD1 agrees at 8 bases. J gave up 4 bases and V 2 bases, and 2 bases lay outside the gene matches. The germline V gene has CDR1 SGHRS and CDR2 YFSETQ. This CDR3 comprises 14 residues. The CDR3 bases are TGCGCCAGCAGCTTAACAGGGGGTAATCAGCCCCAGCATTTT. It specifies CASSLTGGNQPQHF.

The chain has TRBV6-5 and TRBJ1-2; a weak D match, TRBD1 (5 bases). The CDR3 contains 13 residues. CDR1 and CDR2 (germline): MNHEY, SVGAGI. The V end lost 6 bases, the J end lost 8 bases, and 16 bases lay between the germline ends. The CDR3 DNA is TGTGCCAGCAGCAGGACCCCAGGGTGGGGCTACACCTTC. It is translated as CASSRTPGWGYTF.

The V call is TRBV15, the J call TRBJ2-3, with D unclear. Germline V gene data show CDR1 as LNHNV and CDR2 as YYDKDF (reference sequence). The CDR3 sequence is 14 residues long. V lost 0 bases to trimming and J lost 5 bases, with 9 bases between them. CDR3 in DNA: TGTGCCACCAGCAGAGATCTCCAGGAAGATACGCAGTATTTT. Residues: CATSRDLQEDTQYF. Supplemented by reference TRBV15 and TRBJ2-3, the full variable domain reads DAMVIQNPRYQVTQFGKPVTLSCSQTLNHNVMYWYQQKSSQAPKLLFHYYDKDFNNEADTPDNFQSRRPNTSFCFLDIRSPGLGDTAMYLCATSRDLQEDTQYFGPGTRLTVL.

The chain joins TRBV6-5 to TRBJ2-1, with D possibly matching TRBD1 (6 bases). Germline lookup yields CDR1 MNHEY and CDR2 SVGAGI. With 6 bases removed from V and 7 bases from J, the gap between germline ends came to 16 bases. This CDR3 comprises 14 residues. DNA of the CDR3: TGTGCCAGCAGACAGGGAGCCGGACGGAATGAGCAGTTCTTC. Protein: CASRQGAGRNEQFF.

CDR3 bases: TGTGCCAGCAGTTTAACAGGGGGGACTAACTATGGCTACACCTTC. This encodes CASSLTGGTNYGYTF. The rearrangement uses TRBV27 and TRBJ1-2, with 8 bases identical to TRBD1. CDR1 and CDR2 from the germline V gene are MNHEY and SMNVEV (reference sequence). This CDR3 has 15 residues. Unmatched junction bases numbered 2, after V lost 2 bases and J lost 0 bases.

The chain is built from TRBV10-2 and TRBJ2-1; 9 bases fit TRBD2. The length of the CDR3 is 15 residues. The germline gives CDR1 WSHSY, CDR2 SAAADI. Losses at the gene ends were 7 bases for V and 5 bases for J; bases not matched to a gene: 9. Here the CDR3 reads CASTRSGGQNNEQFF. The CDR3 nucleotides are TGCGCCAGCACCCGAAGCGGGGGGCAGAACAATGAGCAGTTCTTC.

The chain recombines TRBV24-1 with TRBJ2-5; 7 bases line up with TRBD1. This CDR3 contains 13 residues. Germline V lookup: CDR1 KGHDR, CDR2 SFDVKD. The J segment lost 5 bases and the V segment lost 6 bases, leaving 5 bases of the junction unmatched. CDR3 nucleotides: TGTGCCACCAGTCGGCAGGGGGAGGAGACCCAGTACTTC. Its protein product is CATSRQGEETQYF.

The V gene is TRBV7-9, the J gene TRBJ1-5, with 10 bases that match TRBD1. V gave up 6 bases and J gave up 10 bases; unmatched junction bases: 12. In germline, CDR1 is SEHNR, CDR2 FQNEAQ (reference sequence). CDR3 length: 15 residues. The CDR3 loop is CASSETGTGVSPQHF. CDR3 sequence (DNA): TGTGCCAGCAGTGAAACCGGGACAGGGGTCTCCCCCCAGCATTTT.

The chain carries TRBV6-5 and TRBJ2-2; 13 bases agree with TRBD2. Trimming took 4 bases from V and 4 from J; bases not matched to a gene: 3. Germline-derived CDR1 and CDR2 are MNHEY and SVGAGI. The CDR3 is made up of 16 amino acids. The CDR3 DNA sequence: TGTGCCAGCAGTTTAGGACTAGCGGGAGTCACCGGGGAGCTGTTTTTT. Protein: CASSLGLAGVTGELFF.

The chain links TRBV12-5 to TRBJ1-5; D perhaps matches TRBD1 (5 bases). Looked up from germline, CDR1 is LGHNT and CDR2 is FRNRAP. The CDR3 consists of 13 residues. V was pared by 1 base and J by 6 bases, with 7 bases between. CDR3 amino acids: CASGLAQGQPQHF. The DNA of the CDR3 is TGTGCTAGTGGTTTGGCCCAGGGTCAGCCCCAGCATTTT.

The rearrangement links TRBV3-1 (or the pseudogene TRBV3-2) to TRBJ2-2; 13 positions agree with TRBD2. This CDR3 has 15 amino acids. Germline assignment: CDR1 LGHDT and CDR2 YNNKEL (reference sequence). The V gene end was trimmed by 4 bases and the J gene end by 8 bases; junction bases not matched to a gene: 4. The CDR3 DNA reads TGTGCCAGCAGCCCTTCGACTAGCGGGAGGGGGGAGCTGTTTTTT. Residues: CASSPSTSGRGELFF.

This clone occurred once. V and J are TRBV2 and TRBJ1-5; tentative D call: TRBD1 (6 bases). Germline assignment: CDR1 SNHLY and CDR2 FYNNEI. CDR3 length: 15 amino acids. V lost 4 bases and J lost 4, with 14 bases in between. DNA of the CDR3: TGTGCCAGCAGTGCACTGACAGGAAGGAATCAGCCCCAGCATTTT. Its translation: CASSALTGRNQPQHF.

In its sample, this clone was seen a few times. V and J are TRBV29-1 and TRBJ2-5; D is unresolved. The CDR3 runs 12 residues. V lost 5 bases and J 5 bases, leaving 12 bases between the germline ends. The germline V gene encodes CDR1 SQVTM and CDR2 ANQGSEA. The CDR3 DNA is TGCAGCGTTCTCCTTAGCCTGGAGACCCAGTACTTC. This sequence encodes CSVLLSLETQYF.

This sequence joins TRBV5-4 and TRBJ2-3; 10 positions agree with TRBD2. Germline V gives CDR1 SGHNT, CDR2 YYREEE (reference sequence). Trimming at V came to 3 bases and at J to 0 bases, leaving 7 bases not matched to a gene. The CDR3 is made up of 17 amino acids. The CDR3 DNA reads TGTGCCAGCAGCTCCCCCACTAGCGGGACGAGCACAGATACGCAGTATTTT. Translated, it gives CASSSPTSGTSTDTQYF.

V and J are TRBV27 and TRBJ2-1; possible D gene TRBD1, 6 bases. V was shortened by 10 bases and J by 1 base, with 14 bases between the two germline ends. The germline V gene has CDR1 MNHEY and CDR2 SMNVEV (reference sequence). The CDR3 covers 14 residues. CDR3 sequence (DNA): TGTGCCAACTACAGCAGGGGTTCCTACAATGAGCAGTTCTTC. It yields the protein CANYSRGSYNEQFF.

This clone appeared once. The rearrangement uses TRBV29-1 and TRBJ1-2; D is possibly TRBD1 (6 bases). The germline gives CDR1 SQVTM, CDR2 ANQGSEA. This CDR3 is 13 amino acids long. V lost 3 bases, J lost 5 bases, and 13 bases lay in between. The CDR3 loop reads CSVEARGGYGYTF. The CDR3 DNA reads TGCAGCGTTGAGGCCAGGGGTGGTTATGGCTACACCTTC.

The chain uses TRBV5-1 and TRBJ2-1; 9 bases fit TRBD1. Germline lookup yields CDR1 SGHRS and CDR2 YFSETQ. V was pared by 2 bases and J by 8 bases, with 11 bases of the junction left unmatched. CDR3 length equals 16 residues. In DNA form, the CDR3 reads TGCGCCAGCAGCTTTAGGGGGACAGGGATCGAGGATGAGCAGTTCTTC. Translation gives CASSFRGTGIEDEQFF.

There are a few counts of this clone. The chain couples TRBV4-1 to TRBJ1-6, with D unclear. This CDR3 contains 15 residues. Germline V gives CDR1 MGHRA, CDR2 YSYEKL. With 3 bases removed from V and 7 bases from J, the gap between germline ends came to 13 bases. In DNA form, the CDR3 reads TGCGCCAGCAGCCAGCGGAGGGAAGGGAATTCACCCCTCCACTTT. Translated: CASSQRREGNSPLHF.

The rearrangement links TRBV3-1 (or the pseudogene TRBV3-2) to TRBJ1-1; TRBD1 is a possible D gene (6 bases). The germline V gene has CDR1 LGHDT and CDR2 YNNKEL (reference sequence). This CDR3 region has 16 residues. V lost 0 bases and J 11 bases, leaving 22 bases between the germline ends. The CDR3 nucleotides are TGTGCCAGCAGCCAAGACTGGGGGGGGCCTGGCGGAGGGGCTTTCTTT. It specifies CASSQDWGGPGGGAFF.

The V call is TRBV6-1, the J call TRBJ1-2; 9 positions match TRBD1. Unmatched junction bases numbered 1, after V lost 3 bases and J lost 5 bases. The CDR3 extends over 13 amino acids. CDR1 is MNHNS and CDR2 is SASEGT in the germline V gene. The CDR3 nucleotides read TGTGCCAGCAGTGAGGGACAGGGATATGGCTACACCTTC. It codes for CASSEGQGYGYTF.

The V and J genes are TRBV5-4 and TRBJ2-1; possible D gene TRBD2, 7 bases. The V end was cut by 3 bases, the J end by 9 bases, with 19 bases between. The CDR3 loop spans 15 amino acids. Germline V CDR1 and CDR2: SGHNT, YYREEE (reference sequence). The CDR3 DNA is TGTGCCAGCAGCTCCCCCCGGGGGGCTAGAGGTGAGCAGTTCTTC. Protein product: CASSSPRGARGEQFF. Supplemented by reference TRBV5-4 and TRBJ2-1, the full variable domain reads ETGVTQSPTHLIKTRGQQVTLRCSSQSGHNTVSWYQQALGQGPQFIFQYYREEENGRGNFPPRFSGLQFPNYSSELNVNALELDDSALYLCASSSPRGARGEQFFGPGTRLTVL.

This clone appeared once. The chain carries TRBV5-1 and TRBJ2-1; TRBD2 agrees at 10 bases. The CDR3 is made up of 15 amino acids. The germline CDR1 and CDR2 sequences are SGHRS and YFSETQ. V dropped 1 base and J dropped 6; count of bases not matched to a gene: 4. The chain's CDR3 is CASSLRAGGGNEQFF. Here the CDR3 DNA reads TGCGCCAGCAGCTTGAGAGCGGGGGGGGGCAATGAGCAGTTCTTC.

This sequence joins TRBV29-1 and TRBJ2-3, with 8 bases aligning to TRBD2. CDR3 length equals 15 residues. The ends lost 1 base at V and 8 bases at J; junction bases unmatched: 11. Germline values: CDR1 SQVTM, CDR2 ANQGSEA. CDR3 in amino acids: CSVEVGSGSRGTQYF. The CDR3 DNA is TGCAGCGTTGAAGTAGGGAGCGGGAGTCGGGGTACGCAGTATTTT.

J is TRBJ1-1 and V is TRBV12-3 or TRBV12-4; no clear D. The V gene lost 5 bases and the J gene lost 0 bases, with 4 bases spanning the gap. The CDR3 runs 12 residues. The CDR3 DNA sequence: TGTGCCAGCAGTCCTCTGAACACTGAAGCTTTCTTT. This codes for CASSPLNTEAFF.